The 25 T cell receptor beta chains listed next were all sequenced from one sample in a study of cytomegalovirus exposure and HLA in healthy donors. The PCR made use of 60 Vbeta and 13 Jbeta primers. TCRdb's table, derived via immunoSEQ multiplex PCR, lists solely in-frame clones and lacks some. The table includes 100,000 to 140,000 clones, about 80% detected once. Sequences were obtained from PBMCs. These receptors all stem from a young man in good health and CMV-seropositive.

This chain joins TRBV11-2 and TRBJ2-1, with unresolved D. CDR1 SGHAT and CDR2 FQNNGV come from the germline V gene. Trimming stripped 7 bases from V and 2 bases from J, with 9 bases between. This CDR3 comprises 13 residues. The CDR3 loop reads CASNEATYNEQFF. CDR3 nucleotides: TGTGCCAGCAACGAGGCAACCTACAATGAGCAGTTCTTC.

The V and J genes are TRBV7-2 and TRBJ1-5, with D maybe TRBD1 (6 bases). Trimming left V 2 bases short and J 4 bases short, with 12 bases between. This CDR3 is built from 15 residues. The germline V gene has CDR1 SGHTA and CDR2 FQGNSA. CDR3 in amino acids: CASSLFDRSNQPQHF. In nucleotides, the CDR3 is TGTGCCAGCAGCTTATTCGACAGGTCAAATCAGCCCCAGCATTTT.

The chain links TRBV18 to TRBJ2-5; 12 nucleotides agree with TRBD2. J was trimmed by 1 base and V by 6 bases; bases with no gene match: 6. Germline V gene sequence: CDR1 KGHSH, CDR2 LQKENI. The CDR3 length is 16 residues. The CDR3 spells CASSQTSGGPQETQYF. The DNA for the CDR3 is TGTGCCAGCTCTCAGACTAGCGGGGGACCCCAAGAGACCCAGTACTTC.

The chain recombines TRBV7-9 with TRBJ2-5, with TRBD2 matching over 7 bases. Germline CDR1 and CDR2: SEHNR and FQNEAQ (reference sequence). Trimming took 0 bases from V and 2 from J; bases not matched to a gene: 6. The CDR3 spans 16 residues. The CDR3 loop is CASSLAGGTEQETQYF. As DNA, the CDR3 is TGTGCCAGCAGCTTAGCGGGGGGGACGGAACAAGAGACCCAGTACTTC.

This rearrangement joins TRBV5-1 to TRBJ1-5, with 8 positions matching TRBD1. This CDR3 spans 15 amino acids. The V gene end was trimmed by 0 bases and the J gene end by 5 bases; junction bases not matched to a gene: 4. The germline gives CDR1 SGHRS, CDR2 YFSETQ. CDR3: CASSLGQGAHQPQHF. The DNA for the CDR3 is TGCGCCAGCAGCTTGGGGCAGGGGGCACATCAGCCCCAGCATTTT.

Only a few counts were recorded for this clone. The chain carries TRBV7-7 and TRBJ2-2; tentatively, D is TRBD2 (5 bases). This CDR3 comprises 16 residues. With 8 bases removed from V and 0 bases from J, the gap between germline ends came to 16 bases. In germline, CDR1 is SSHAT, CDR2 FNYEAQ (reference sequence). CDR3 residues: CASSPPGTPNTGELFF. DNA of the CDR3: TGTGCCAGCTCCCCCCCGGGAACCCCGAACACCGGGGAGCTGTTTTTT.

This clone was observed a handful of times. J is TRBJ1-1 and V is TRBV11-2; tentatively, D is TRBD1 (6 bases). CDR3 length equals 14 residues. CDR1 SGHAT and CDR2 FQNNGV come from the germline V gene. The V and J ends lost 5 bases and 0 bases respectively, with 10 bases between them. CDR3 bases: TGTGCCAGCAGCCCCAGGGACATGAACACTGAAGCTTTCTTT. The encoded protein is CASSPRDMNTEAFF.

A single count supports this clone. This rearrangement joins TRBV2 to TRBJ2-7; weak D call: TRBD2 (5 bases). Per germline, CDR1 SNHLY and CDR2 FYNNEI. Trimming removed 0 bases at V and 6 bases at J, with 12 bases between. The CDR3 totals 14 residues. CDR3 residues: CASSEAGGLAEQYF. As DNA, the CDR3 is TGTGCCAGCAGTGAAGCGGGCGGGCTAGCCGAGCAGTACTTC.

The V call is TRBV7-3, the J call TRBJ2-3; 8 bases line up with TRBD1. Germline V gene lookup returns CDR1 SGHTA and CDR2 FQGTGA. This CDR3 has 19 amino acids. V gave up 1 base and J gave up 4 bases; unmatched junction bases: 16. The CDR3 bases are TGTGCCAGCAGCTTAAGGGGCCAGGGGGCGACGGGAATCGCAGATACGCAGTATTTT. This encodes CASSLRGQGATGIADTQYF.

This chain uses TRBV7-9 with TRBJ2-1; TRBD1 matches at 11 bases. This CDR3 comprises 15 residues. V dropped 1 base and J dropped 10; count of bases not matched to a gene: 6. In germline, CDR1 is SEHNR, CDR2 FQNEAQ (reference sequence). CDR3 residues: CASSLEDRGLEEQFF. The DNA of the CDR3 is TGTGCCAGCAGCTTAGAGGACAGGGGGCTCGAGGAGCAGTTCTTC.

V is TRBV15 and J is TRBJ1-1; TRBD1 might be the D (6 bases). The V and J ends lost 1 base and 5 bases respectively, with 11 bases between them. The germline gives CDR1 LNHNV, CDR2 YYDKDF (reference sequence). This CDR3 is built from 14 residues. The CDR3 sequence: CATSRAGAGTEAFF. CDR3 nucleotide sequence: TGTGCCACCAGCAGAGCAGGGGCAGGAACTGAAGCTTTCTTT.

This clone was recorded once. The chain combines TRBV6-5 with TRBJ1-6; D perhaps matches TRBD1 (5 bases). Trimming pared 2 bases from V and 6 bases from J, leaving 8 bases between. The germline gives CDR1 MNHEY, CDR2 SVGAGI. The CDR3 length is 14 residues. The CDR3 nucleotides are TGTGCCAGCAGTTACAGGGGCCGTAATTCACCCCTCCACTTT. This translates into CASSYRGRNSPLHF.

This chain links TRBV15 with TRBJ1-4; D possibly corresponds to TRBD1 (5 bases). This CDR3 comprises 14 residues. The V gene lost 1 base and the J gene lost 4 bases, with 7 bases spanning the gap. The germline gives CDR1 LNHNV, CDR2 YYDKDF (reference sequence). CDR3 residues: CATSRGQLNEKLFF. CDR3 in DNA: TGTGCCACCAGCAGAGGACAGCTTAATGAAAAACTGTTTTTT.

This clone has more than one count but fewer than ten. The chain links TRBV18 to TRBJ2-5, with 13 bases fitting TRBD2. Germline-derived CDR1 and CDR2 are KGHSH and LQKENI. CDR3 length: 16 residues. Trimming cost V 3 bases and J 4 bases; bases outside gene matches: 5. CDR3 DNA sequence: TGTGCCAGCTCACCCACTAGCGGGGGGGGCCGAGAGACCCAGTACTTC. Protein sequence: CASSPTSGGGRETQYF.

CDR3 loop: CASSLSQGANYGYTF. In DNA, the CDR3 is TGTGCCAGCAGTTTATCACAGGGCGCTAACTATGGCTACACCTTC. This chain joins TRBV27 and TRBJ1-2, with D possibly being TRBD1 (6 bases). Deletions cut 0 bases from V and 0 bases from J, with 8 bases between. Germline CDR1 and CDR2: MNHEY and SMNVEV (reference sequence). The CDR3 has 15 amino acids.

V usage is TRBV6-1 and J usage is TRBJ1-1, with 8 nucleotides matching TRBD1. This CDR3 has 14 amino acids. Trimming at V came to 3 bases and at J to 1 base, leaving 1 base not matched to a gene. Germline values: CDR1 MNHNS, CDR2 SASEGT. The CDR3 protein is CASSDGTGNTEAFF. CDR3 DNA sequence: TGTGCCAGCAGTGACGGGACAGGGAACACTGAAGCTTTCTTT.

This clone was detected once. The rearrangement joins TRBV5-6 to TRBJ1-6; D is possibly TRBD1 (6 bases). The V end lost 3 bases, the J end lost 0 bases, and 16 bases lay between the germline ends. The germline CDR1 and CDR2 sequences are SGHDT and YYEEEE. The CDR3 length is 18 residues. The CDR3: CASSSTGLSSSYNSPLHF. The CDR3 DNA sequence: TGTGCCAGCAGCTCTACAGGGCTGTCGAGCTCCTATAATTCACCCCTCCACTTT.

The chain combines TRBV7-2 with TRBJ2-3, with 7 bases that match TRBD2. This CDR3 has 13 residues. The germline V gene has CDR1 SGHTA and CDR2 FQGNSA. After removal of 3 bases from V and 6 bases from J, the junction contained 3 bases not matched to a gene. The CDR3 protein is CASSFQLADTQYF. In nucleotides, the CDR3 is TGTGCCAGCAGCTTCCAACTAGCGGATACGCAGTATTTT.

CDR3 region: CASSLERGSNQPQHF. The DNA of the CDR3 is TGTGCCAGCAGCTTGGAAAGGGGTAGCAATCAGCCCCAGCATTTT. The chain recombines TRBV5-8 with TRBJ1-5, with D tentatively TRBD1 (5 bases). The CDR3 is 15 residues long. Trimming stripped 0 bases from V and 0 bases from J, with 7 bases between. CDR1 is SGHTS, CDR2 YDEGEE, per germline.

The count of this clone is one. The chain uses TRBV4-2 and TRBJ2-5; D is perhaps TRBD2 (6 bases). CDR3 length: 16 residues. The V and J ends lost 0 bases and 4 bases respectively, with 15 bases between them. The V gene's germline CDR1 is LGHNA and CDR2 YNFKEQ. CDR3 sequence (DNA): TGTGCCAGCAGCCAAGATCGTGGGCAGGGAGGAGAGACCCAGTACTTC. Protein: CASSQDRGQGGETQYF.

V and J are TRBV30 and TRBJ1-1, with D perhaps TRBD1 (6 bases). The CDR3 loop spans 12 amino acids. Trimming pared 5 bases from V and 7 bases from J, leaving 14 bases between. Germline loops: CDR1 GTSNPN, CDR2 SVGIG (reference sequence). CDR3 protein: CAWSRGLGEAFF. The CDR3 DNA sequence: TGTGCCTGGTCCAGGGGTTTAGGTGAAGCTTTCTTT.

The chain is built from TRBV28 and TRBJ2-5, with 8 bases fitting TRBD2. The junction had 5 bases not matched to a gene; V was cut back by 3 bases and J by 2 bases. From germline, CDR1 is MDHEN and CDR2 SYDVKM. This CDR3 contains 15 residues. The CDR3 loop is CASSFRGGGQETQYF. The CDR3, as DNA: TGTGCCAGCAGTTTTCGCGGCGGGGGGCAAGAGACCCAGTACTTC.

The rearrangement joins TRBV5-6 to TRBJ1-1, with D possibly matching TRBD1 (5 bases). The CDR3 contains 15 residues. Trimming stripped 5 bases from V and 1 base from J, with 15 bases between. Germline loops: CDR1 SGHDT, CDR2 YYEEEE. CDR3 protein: CASSATGGWNTEAFF. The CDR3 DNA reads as TGTGCCAGCAGTGCTACCGGGGGGTGGAACACTGAAGCTTTCTTT.

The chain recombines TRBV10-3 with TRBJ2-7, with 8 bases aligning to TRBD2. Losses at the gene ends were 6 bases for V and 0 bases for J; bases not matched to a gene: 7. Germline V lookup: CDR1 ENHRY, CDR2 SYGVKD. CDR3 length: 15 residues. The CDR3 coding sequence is TGTGCCATCAGGACCACTAGCGGCATCTCCTACGAGCAGTACTTC. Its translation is CAIRTTSGISYEQYF.

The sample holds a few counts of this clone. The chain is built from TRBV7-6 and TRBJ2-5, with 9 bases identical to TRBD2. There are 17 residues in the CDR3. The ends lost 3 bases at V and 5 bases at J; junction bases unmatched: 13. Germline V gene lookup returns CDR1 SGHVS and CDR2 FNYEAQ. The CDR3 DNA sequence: TGTGCCAGCAGCTTGGGGGGCAATGCGGGGGGGACGGAGACCCAGTACTTC. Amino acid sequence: CASSLGGNAGGTETQYF.